This TCR beta chain derives from a study of blood T cell repertoires in COVID-19. Study details: Sites in the United States, Italy and Spain provided acute and convalescent COVID-19 samples. Sources were T cells, B-cell-depleted T cells, or PBMCs; the material itself was cDNA or gDNA.

Losses at the gene ends were 2 bases for V and 1 base for J; bases not matched to a gene: 0. Germline V gene sequence: CDR1 SGHNT, CDR2 YYREEE (reference sequence). The CDR3 spans 14 residues. Study processing details: Nucleated cell counts were estimated from reference gene primer amplification. Clones were sequenced by immunoSEQ multiplex PCR, and TCRdb holds only the in-frame ones, with some missing. D and trimming were read from the DNA, whereas the V and J calls and clone size are those reported in that table. The repertoire has over 200,000 clones, 80% to 90% of them found once; the top ten carry about 2.3%.

The genes are TRBV5-4 and TRBJ1-3; 7 bases align to TRBD1. This TCR was recovered from a woman aged 35 to 49 with active or convalescent COVID-19. The specimen sequenced was peripheral blood. As DNA, the CDR3 is TGTGCCAGCAGCTTACAGGGGTCTGGAAACACCATATATTTT. It codes for CASSLQGSGNTIYF.